These 26 T cell receptor beta chains were sequenced from one sample in a study of shared clonotypes between healthy human individuals. It was CD45RO-negative cells, positively selected for CCR7, that made up naive CD8 cells, with terminally differentiated effector memory CD45RA+ cells excluded. Using immunoSEQ multiplex PCR, the repertoire was profiled, and TCRdb retains in-frame clones only, with some absent. The sample has some 2.1 million clones; about 93% are singletons. Sequenced input: naive CD8+ T cells from PBMCs. These receptors were obtained from a man between 18 and 35 years old in good health. Some clones in this sample may be carry-over from other donors' samples.

The CDR3 loop is CASSPFGGGEQYF. CDR3 nucleotide sequence: TGTGCCAGCAGCCCCTTCGGGGGAGGCGAGCAGTACTTC. This chain uses TRBV6-5 with TRBJ2-7; possible D gene TRBD2, 6 bases. The CDR3 totals 13 residues. The germline CDR1 and CDR2 sequences are MNHEY and SVGAGI. Trimming shortened V by 6 bases and J by 6 bases, and 15 bases separated the two germline ends.

The chain carries TRBV12-5 and TRBJ2-1; D possibly matches TRBD1 or TRBD2 (5 bases each). The CDR3 runs to 15 residues. Deletions cut 2 bases from V and 2 bases from J, with 10 bases between. In germline, CDR1 is LGHNT, CDR2 FRNRAP. The chain's CDR3 is CASGLPGPPYNEQFF. The CDR3 bases are TGTGCTAGTGGTTTGCCGGGGCCTCCCTACAATGAGCAGTTCTTC.

The rearrangement uses TRBV11-2 and TRBJ2-3, with 10 bases fitting TRBD1. Germline V gives CDR1 SGHAT, CDR2 FQNNGV. The CDR3 extends over 16 amino acids. Germline trimming cut 1 base from V and 6 bases from J; bases unmatched to any gene: 7. Here the CDR3 reads CASSLVSGDRGDTQYF. In DNA, the CDR3 is TGTGCCAGCAGCTTAGTTTCGGGGGACAGGGGTGATACGCAGTATTTT.

The chain carries TRBV5-4 and TRBJ2-5, with 15 bases identical to TRBD2. Germline assignment: CDR1 SGHNT and CDR2 YYREEE (reference sequence). Trimming took 4 bases from V and 1 from J; bases not matched to a gene: 11. This CDR3 region has 19 residues. CDR3 sequence reads: CASSRPGTSGRTSQETQYF. The CDR3 nucleotides read TGTGCCAGCAGCCGGCCCGGGACTAGCGGGAGGACGTCCCAAGAGACCCAGTACTTC.

V gene TRBV18 combines with J gene TRBJ2-7; weak D call: TRBD2 (6 bases). V was clipped by 4 bases and J by 7 bases, with 20 bases between them. The germline V gene encodes CDR1 KGHSH and CDR2 LQKENI. The CDR3 loop spans 15 amino acids. CDR3 in DNA: TGTGCCAGCTCACGTCGCGGGGTTCCAGAGGGTGAGCAGTACTTC. This codes for CASSRRGVPEGEQYF.

Only one count was recorded for this clone. The V and J genes are TRBV27 and TRBJ2-5; TRBD2 might be the D (5 bases). Trimming shortened V by 4 bases and J by 1 base, and 10 bases separated the two germline ends. Germline V gives CDR1 MNHEY, CDR2 SMNVEV (reference sequence). The CDR3 contains 14 residues. Written as DNA, the CDR3 is TGTGCCAGCAGTTATCGAGCGGTCCAAGAGACCCAGTACTTC. It encodes CASSYRAVQETQYF.

Concerning this clone: A read error is possible here, since a much larger clone lies one base away. This rearrangement joins TRBV5-6 to TRBJ2-7; D is possibly TRBD2 (5 bases). Germline lookup yields CDR1 SGHDT and CDR2 YYEEEE. CDR3 size: 12 residues. The V gene lost 2 bases and the J gene lost 6 bases, with 9 bases spanning the gap. The CDR3 sequence is CASSFEGGEQYF. The CDR3 bases are TGTGCCAGCAGCTTCGAGGGTGGCGAGCAGTACTTC.

In DNA form, the CDR3 reads TGTGCCAGCAGCCAAGCTCCCGGAGGGAACGAGCAGTACTTC. It encodes CASSQAPGGNEQYF. The chain has TRBV4-2 and TRBJ2-7; tentatively, D is TRBD2 (6 bases). Germline loops: CDR1 LGHNA, CDR2 YNFKEQ. The CDR3 loop spans 14 amino acids. V was trimmed by 1 base and J by 5 bases, leaving 12 bases between them.

V and J are TRBV21-1 and TRBJ2-2. TRBV21-1 is noted as a pseudogene. The CDR3 runs to 14 residues. The chain's CDR3 is CASSKPGRTGELFF. The CDR3 DNA reads as TGTGCCAGCAGCAAGCCGGGACGAACCGGGGAGCTGTTTTTT.

The chain uses TRBV27 and TRBJ1-1; D is uncertain. V gave up 2 bases and J gave up 1 base, with 11 bases separating them. CDR3 size: 15 residues. CDR1 MNHEY and CDR2 SMNVEV come from the germline V gene (reference sequence). The CDR3 DNA follows: TGTGCCAGCAGTTTACAGTTTGGTGCGAACACTGAAGCTTTCTTT. Its translation: CASSLQFGANTEAFF.

The chain links TRBV4-1 to TRBJ1-1; TRBD1 matches at 8 bases. The CDR3 runs 16 residues. Germline trimming cut 1 base from V and 1 base from J; bases unmatched to any gene: 5. Germline CDR1 and CDR2: MGHRA and YSYEKL. This CDR3 is CASSQVGGTGNTEAFF. For the CDR3, the DNA is TGCGCCAGCAGCCAAGTAGGCGGGACAGGGAACACTGAAGCTTTCTTT.

The chain recombines TRBV7-8 with TRBJ1-5; tentatively, D is TRBD1 (5 bases). The CDR3 has 16 residues. Deletions cut 1 base from V and 5 bases from J, with 15 bases between. Germline CDR1 and CDR2: SGHVS and FQNEAQ. The CDR3 reads CASSLVGRGGDQPQHF. In DNA, the CDR3 is TGTGCCAGCAGCTTAGTCGGTAGGGGAGGGGATCAGCCCCAGCATTTT.

This chain connects TRBV5-1 to TRBJ1-1; D is perhaps TRBD1 (5 bases). Germline loops: CDR1 SGHRS, CDR2 YFSETQ. This CDR3 comprises 13 residues. Trimming shortened V by 4 bases and J by 2 bases, and 9 bases separated the two germline ends. CDR3 DNA: TGCGCCAGCAGCGTAGGGGTAAACACTGAAGCTTTCTTT. Translating it yields CASSVGVNTEAFF.

The rearrangement joins TRBV10-1 to TRBJ2-5; 9 bases are a match to TRBD1. The CDR3 has 15 amino acids. The V segment lost 5 bases and the J segment 5 bases; nucleotides outside the gene matches: 9. From germline, CDR1 is WNHNN and CDR2 SYGVQD (reference sequence). The CDR3 protein is CASSPPTGGLETQYF. In DNA, the CDR3 is TGCGCCAGCAGTCCCCCGACAGGGGGACTGGAGACCCAGTACTTC.

The chain has TRBV7-8 and TRBJ1-3, with D perhaps TRBD1 (6 bases). V dropped 5 bases and J dropped 0 bases, with 11 bases sitting between them. Germline CDR1 reads SGHVS; CDR2 reads FQNEAQ. The CDR3 loop spans 15 amino acids. The CDR3 bases are TGTGCCAGCAGCGTCGACAGGACCTCTGGAAACACCATATATTTT. Its protein product is CASSVDRTSGNTIYF.

This clone was detected only a few times. The V call is TRBV7-9, the J call TRBJ2-2; no definite D call. Trimming stripped 5 bases from V and 11 bases from J, with 6 bases between. From germline, CDR1 is SEHNR and CDR2 FQNEAQ (reference sequence). This CDR3 contains 10 residues. The CDR3 region is CASSPLELFF. The CDR3 DNA follows: TGTGCCAGCAGCCCCCTTGAGCTGTTTTTT.

The J gene is TRBJ2-7, the V gene TRBV7-8, with D unclear. CDR1 SGHVS and CDR2 FQNEAQ come from the germline V gene. V lost 1 base and J 2 bases, leaving 9 bases between the germline ends. The CDR3 runs 14 residues. The CDR3 protein is CASSLVRTAYEQYF. CDR3 DNA sequence: TGTGCCAGCAGCTTAGTCCGTACTGCCTACGAGCAGTACTTC.

This sequence joins TRBV5-4 and TRBJ2-7; no reliable D call. V was pared by 1 base and J by 6 bases, with 8 bases between. Per the germline V gene, CDR1 is SGHNT and CDR2 is YYREEE (reference sequence). This CDR3 is 12 amino acids long. CDR3: CASSLILGEQYF. The CDR3 DNA follows: TGTGCCAGCAGCTTGATATTGGGCGAGCAGTACTTC.

This chain joins TRBV9 and TRBJ2-5, with D unclear. Trimming took 0 bases from V and 7 from J, leaving 13 bases between them. Germline V gene lookup returns CDR1 SGDLS and CDR2 YYNGEE. The CDR3 contains 14 residues. The CDR3 loop is CASSVATAGWTQYF. Written as DNA, the CDR3 is TGTGCCAGCAGCGTAGCTACCGCCGGATGGACCCAGTACTTC. Combining the CDR3 with reference TRBV9 and TRBJ2-5 gives the whole variable domain DSGVTQTPKHLITATGQRVTLRCSPRSGDLSVYWYQQSLDQGLQFLIQYYNGEERAKGNILERFSAQQFPDLHSELNLSSLELGDSALYFCASSVATAGWTQYFGPGTRLLVL.

V is TRBV7-6 and J is TRBJ2-5; 11 bases line up with TRBD2. There are 15 residues in the CDR3. Germline values: CDR1 SGHVS, CDR2 FNYEAQ. The ends lost 1 base at V and 5 bases at J; junction bases unmatched: 3. CDR3 region: CASSLEGLAAETQYF. DNA for the CDR3: TGTGCCAGCAGCTTAGAGGGACTAGCGGCGGAGACCCAGTACTTC.

The rearrangement links TRBV5-8 to TRBJ2-7; the D call may be TRBD1 or TRBD2 (5 bases each). The V end lost 0 bases, the J end lost 4 bases, and 11 bases lay between the germline ends. Germline CDR1 and CDR2: SGHTS and YDEGEE. This CDR3 region has 14 residues. CDR3 in amino acids: CASSLGRDPYEQYF. CDR3 bases: TGTGCCAGCAGCTTGGGCAGGGACCCGTACGAGCAGTACTTC.

The gene calls are TRBV9 and TRBJ2-5; D remains ambiguous. The CDR3 length is 14 residues. CDR1 is SGDLS, CDR2 YYNGEE, per germline. Trimming took off 0 bases at V and 5 bases at J, with 11 bases between the two ends. The CDR3 DNA is TGTGCCAGCAGCGTAGAGGAATTAGGGGAGACCCAGTACTTC. Its translation: CASSVEELGETQYF. Using reference TRBV9 and TRBJ2-5 for the parts outside the CDR3, the full variable domain is DSGVTQTPKHLITATGQRVTLRCSPRSGDLSVYWYQQSLDQGLQFLIQYYNGEERAKGNILERFSAQQFPDLHSELNLSSLELGDSALYFCASSVEELGETQYFGPGTRLLVL.

The chain is built from TRBV19 and TRBJ1-4; D not resolved. The V end was cut by 7 bases, the J end by 8 bases, with 17 bases between. This CDR3 is 14 amino acids long. Germline V CDR1 and CDR2: LNHDA, SQIVND (reference sequence). CDR3 region: CASTSSKQREKLFF. The DNA for the CDR3 is TGTGCCAGTACCTCTTCCAAACAGCGGGAAAAACTGTTTTTT.

This chain connects TRBV13 to TRBJ2-5; 11 positions match TRBD2. The ends lost 2 bases at V and 5 bases at J; junction bases unmatched: 7. The CDR3 covers 16 residues. Germline V gene lookup returns CDR1 PRHDT and CDR2 FYEKMQ (reference sequence). The CDR3 region has the DNA TGTGCCAGCAGCTTACGCCTAGCGGGAGGTAGGGAGACCCAGTACTTC. Amino acid sequence: CASSLRLAGGRETQYF.

The chain couples TRBV9 to TRBJ2-7; 10 bases are shared with TRBD1. The CDR3 is 13 amino acids. The ends lost 3 bases at V and 7 bases at J; junction bases unmatched: 4. CDR1 is SGDLS and CDR2 is YYNGEE in the germline V gene. CDR3 nucleotides: TGTGCCAGCAGCGGACAGGGGGCGAGAGAGCAGTACTTC. It codes for CASSGQGAREQYF.

A word on this clone: Distinct nucleotide sequences in the sample also encode this CDR3. The chain recombines TRBV5-6 with TRBJ2-7; 7 bases fit TRBD2. This CDR3 spans 14 amino acids. Germline values: CDR1 SGHDT, CDR2 YYEEEE. Trimming cost V 0 bases and J 0 bases; bases outside gene matches: 0. In DNA, the CDR3 is TGTGCCAGCAGCTTGGGGACTAGCTCCTACGAGCAGTACTTC. It yields the protein CASSLGTSSYEQYF.